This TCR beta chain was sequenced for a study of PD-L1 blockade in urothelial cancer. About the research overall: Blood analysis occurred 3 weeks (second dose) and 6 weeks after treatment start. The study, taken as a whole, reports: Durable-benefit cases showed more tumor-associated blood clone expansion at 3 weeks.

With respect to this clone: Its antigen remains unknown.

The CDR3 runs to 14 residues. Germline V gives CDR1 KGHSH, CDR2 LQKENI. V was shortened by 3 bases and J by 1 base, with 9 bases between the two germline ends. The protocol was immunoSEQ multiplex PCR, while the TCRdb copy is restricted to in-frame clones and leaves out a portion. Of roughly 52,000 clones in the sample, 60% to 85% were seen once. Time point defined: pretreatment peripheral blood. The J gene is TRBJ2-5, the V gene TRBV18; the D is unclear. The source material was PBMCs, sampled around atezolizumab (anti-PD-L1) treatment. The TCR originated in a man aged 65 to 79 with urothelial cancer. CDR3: CASSPSYLQETQYF. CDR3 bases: TGTGCCAGCTCACCCTCCTACCTCCAAGAGACCCAGTACTTC.